The 22 T cell receptor beta chains given below trace back to one sample, sequenced in a study of blood T cell repertoires in COVID-19. Profiled with immunoSEQ multiplex PCR; TCRdb holds only in-frame clones, not every one. Among some 250,000 clones, roughly 88% were seen once, and the ten largest hold around 0.8%. Material for sequencing was peripheral blood. The receptor set was obtained from a woman in her 30s with acute or convalescent COVID-19.

This clone appeared once. The chain combines TRBV19 with TRBJ2-5, with 12 bases matching TRBD1. Trimming took 5 bases from V and 5 from J; bases not matched to a gene: 3. This CDR3 region has 14 residues. The germline V gene encodes CDR1 LNHDA and CDR2 SQIVND (reference sequence). The DNA for the CDR3 is TGTGCCAGTAGTGGGACAGGGGGCCTGGAGACCCAGTACTTC. Its protein product is CASSGTGGLETQYF.

Written as DNA, the CDR3 is TGTGCCAGCAGCGTTTCGCCAGGGGAGTATGGCTACACCTTC. Encoded protein: CASSVSPGEYGYTF. V usage is TRBV9 and J usage is TRBJ1-2; D might be TRBD1 (6 bases). From germline, CDR1 is SGDLS and CDR2 YYNGEE. Trimming left V 2 bases short and J 5 bases short, with 13 bases between. This CDR3 has 14 residues.

This clone was recorded once. The chain couples TRBV5-1 to TRBJ2-1, with TRBD2 matching over 11 bases. The CDR3 is 18 amino acids. From germline, CDR1 is SGHRS and CDR2 YFSETQ. The J segment lost 0 bases and the V segment lost 3 bases, leaving 8 bases of the junction unmatched. The CDR3, as DNA: TGCGCCAGCAGCTCGAGGACTAGCGGGCGGAGCTCCTACAATGAGCAGTTCTTC. As protein: CASSSRTSGRSSYNEQFF. The full variable domain, with the rest looked up from reference TRBV5-1 and TRBJ2-1, is KAGVTQTPRYLIKTRGQQVTLSCSPISGHRSVSWYQQTPGQGLQFLFEYFSETQRNKGNFPGRFSGRQFSNSRSEMNVSTLELGDSALYLCASSSRTSGRSSYNEQFFGPGTRLTVL.

This clone was seen many times. This chain joins TRBV6-2 or TRBV6-3 and TRBJ2-7, with D tentatively TRBD1 (6 bases). The CDR3 consists of 12 residues. Trimming stripped 6 bases from V and 6 bases from J, with 12 bases between. Per the germline V gene, CDR1 is MNHEY and CDR2 is SVGEGT. The CDR3 is CASSLDRLEQYF. The CDR3 region has the DNA TGTGCCAGCAGCTTGGACAGACTCGAGCAGTACTTC.

The rearrangement joins TRBV20-1 to TRBJ2-1; D unresolved. The germline V gene encodes CDR1 DFQATT and CDR2 SNEGSKA (reference sequence). This CDR3 has 11 residues. V was pared by 5 bases and J by 4 bases, with 6 bases between. CDR3 coding DNA: TGCAGTGCTGGAGCTTACAATGAGCAGTTCTTC. Encoded protein: CSAGAYNEQFF.

The CDR3 reads CATSGGAGDSFEQFF. The CDR3 DNA sequence: TGTGCCACCAGTGGGGGAGCGGGAGATTCGTTTGAGCAGTTCTTC. The chain uses TRBV24-1 and TRBJ2-1; TRBD2 agrees at 8 bases. This CDR3 spans 15 amino acids. Germline CDR1 is KGHDR and CDR2 is SFDVKD. The ends lost 5 bases at V and 9 bases at J; junction bases unmatched: 11.

The chain employs TRBV6-2 or TRBV6-3 and TRBJ2-5, with D tentatively TRBD1 (6 bases). In germline, CDR1 is MNHEY, CDR2 SVGEGT. V gave up 4 bases and J gave up 2 bases, with 14 bases separating them. CDR3 length: 15 amino acids. The CDR3 reads CASSFRGPPQETQYF. In DNA form, the CDR3 reads TGTGCCAGCAGTTTCAGGGGCCCCCCACAAGAGACCCAGTACTTC.

This chain connects TRBV7-9 to TRBJ2-5; D may be TRBD1 (6 bases). V was pared by 5 bases and J by 2 bases, with 15 bases between. The germline CDR1 and CDR2 sequences are SEHNR and FQNEAQ (reference sequence). There are 15 residues in the CDR3. CDR3 DNA sequence: TGTGCCAGCAGCGCCCGGGTAGGGGGACAAGAGACCCAGTACTTC. This codes for CASSARVGGQETQYF.

CDR3 sequence reads: CASSLGRTGLRNNSPLHF. In nucleotides, the CDR3 is TGTGCCAGCAGCTTAGGGAGGACAGGGCTTCGTAATAATTCACCCCTCCACTTT. V gene TRBV7-2 combines with J gene TRBJ1-6, with 8 bases matching TRBD1. The CDR3 extends over 18 amino acids. V dropped 1 base and J dropped 5; count of bases not matched to a gene: 10. Germline lookup yields CDR1 SGHTA and CDR2 FQGNSA.

This clone was recorded a few times. The chain has TRBV19 and TRBJ1-1; no clear D gene. V dropped 7 bases and J dropped 3 bases, with 15 bases sitting between them. Germline V CDR1 and CDR2: LNHDA, SQIVND (reference sequence). CDR3 length: 14 amino acids. This CDR3 is CASKTGARYTEAFF. The CDR3, as DNA: TGTGCCAGTAAGACGGGAGCCCGGTACACTGAAGCTTTCTTT.

The rearrangement uses TRBV11-2 and TRBJ1-1; a weak D match, TRBD1 (6 bases). The CDR3 has 15 amino acids. Trimming shortened V by 4 bases and J by 7 bases, and 19 bases separated the two germline ends. Germline values: CDR1 SGHAT, CDR2 FQNNGV. The CDR3 spells CASSSPGQGNHEAFF. The CDR3 DNA reads TGTGCCAGCAGCTCGCCGGGACAAGGAAACCATGAAGCTTTCTTT.

The V and J genes are TRBV7-2 and TRBJ2-1; D unresolved. V was trimmed by 0 bases and J by 12 bases, leaving 6 bases between them. CDR1 is SGHTA, CDR2 FQGNSA, per germline. The CDR3 is 11 residues long. The CDR3 loop reads CASSLAGRQFF. For the CDR3, the DNA is TGTGCCAGCAGCTTAGCGGGCCGGCAGTTCTTC.

This clone has more than one count but fewer than ten. The CDR3 here is CATKGRYEQYF. The CDR3 bases are TGTGCCACAAAGGGGCGGTACGAGCAGTACTTC. The chain links TRBV2 to TRBJ2-7; D is possibly TRBD1 (5 bases). The germline V gene has CDR1 SNHLY and CDR2 FYNNEI. The CDR3 length is 11 residues. V shed 10 bases and J shed 4 bases, with 11 bases lying between them.

The sample holds a few counts of this clone. The sample contains more than one DNA sequence encoding this CDR3. The chain is built from TRBV19 and TRBJ1-1; possible D gene TRBD1, 6 bases. The CDR3 runs 15 residues. The V end was cut by 3 bases, the J end by 0 bases, with 11 bases between. The germline V gene encodes CDR1 LNHDA and CDR2 SQIVND (reference sequence). CDR3 sequence: CASSISDRLNTEAFF. DNA of the CDR3: TGTGCCAGTAGTATTTCCGACAGGTTGAACACTGAAGCTTTCTTT.

This chain uses TRBV5-6 with TRBJ1-1; a possible D gene is TRBD1 (6 bases). V lost 1 base and J lost 4, with 8 bases in between. CDR1 SGHDT and CDR2 YYEEEE come from the germline V gene. The CDR3 spans 13 residues. CDR3 residues: CASSLRGFTEAFF. The CDR3 nucleotides read TGTGCCAGCAGCTTGAGGGGGTTCACTGAAGCTTTCTTT.

The V and J genes are TRBV7-3 and TRBJ2-7; 7 bases align to TRBD1. The J segment lost 0 bases and the V segment lost 3 bases, leaving 5 bases of the junction unmatched. The CDR3 runs 15 residues. The germline CDR1 and CDR2 sequences are SGHTA and FQGTGA. The CDR3 DNA sequence: TGTGCCAGCAGCTTCGGACAGGCATACTCCTACGAGCAGTACTTC. Residues: CASSFGQAYSYEQYF.

This clone was detected ten times or more. This sequence joins TRBV19 and TRBJ2-7, with D possibly matching TRBD2 (6 bases). Germline CDR1 LNHDA, CDR2 SQIVND (reference sequence). Trimming removed 8 bases at V and 3 bases at J, with 17 bases between. The CDR3 spans 14 residues. The CDR3 spells CASCPRDGSYEQYF. The CDR3 DNA reads as TGTGCCAGTTGCCCCCGGGACGGGAGCTACGAGCAGTACTTC.

J is TRBJ2-3 and V is TRBV7-2; 16 nucleotides line up with TRBD2. This CDR3 region has 19 residues. V lost 0 bases, J lost 5 bases, and 8 bases stayed unmatched. Germline V gene sequence: CDR1 SGHTA, CDR2 FQGNSA. DNA for the CDR3: TGTGCCAGCAGCTTAGCGGGACTAGCGGGAGGGGGGTTGAGAGATACGCAGTATTTT. Protein product: CASSLAGLAGGGLRDTQYF. The complete variable domain, with remaining parts taken from reference TRBV7-2 and TRBJ2-3, reads GAGVSQSPSNKVTEKGKDVELRCDPISGHTALYWYRQSLGQGLEFLIYFQGNSAPDKSGLPSDRFSAERTGGSVSTLTIQRTQQEDSAVYLCASSLAGLAGGGLRDTQYFGPGTRLTVL.

This clone was picked up one time. The chain has TRBV9 and TRBJ1-1, with 8 bases lining up with TRBD1. The CDR3 length is 15 residues. V gave up 3 bases and J gave up 0 bases; unmatched junction bases: 4. CDR1 and CDR2 (germline): SGDLS, YYNGEE. In DNA, the CDR3 is TGTGCCAGCAGCGACGGGACAGGAGTGAACACTGAAGCTTTCTTT. It specifies CASSDGTGVNTEAFF.

V is TRBV3-1 (or the pseudogene TRBV3-2) and J is TRBJ1-3; no clear D. This CDR3 contains 14 residues. Per germline, CDR1 LGHDT and CDR2 YNNKEL (reference sequence). Trimming shortened V by 1 base and J by 0 bases, and 4 bases separated the two germline ends. The CDR3 is CASSQGHSGNTIYF. The DNA of the CDR3 is TGTGCCAGCAGCCAAGGACACTCTGGAAACACCATATATTTT.

This chain joins TRBV4-3 and TRBJ2-7, with D perhaps matching TRBD1 (6 bases). Germline V gene data show CDR1 as LGHNA and CDR2 as YSLEER. Trimming took 0 bases from V and 2 from J, leaving 14 bases between them. The CDR3 is 16 residues long. This CDR3 reads CASSQDRTVTAYEQYF. The DNA for the CDR3 is TGCGCCAGCAGCCAAGATAGGACAGTTACGGCCTACGAGCAGTACTTC.

V is TRBV5-1 and J is TRBJ1-1, with D maybe TRBD1 (5 bases). The CDR3 covers 15 residues. Germline CDR1 and CDR2: SGHRS and YFSETQ. V lost 0 bases and J 1 base, leaving 10 bases between the germline ends. The CDR3 reads CASSLDATGNTEAFF. CDR3 bases: TGCGCCAGCAGCTTGGACGCTACAGGGAACACTGAAGCTTTCTTT.